This TCR beta chain was sequenced in a study of T cell repertoires in cytomegalovirus infection. The wider study: An indication of both CMV infection and matching HLA type came from public TCR beta signatures.

In the case of this clonotype: What it recognizes is unknown.

TCRdb passed the reads through MiXCR, listing each CDR3 protein once. This repertoire shows 550,000 to 850,000 distinct CDR3 sequences, roughly 36% found once; its top ten account for over 15%. Study-level points and caveats: CMV-specific TCR beta clonotypes restricted by HLA-C were the ones dominating the ex vivo response.

CDR3 length equals 16 residues. Unmatched junction bases numbered 8, after V lost 2 bases and J lost 1 base. CDR1 and CDR2 (germline): SQVTM, ANQGSEA. The sample in question was cultured PBMCs, obtained from culture after CMV antigen stimulation. This sequence joins TRBV29-1 and TRBJ1-2, with 9 bases identical to TRBD1. The receptor was isolated from a human donor in good health (CMV status not recorded). Some clones in this sample may be carry-over from other donors' samples. The CDR3 reads CSVEKDPGQGNYGYTF. The CDR3 DNA reads TGCAGCGTTGAAAAAGACCCGGGACAGGGTAACTATGGCTACACCTTC.